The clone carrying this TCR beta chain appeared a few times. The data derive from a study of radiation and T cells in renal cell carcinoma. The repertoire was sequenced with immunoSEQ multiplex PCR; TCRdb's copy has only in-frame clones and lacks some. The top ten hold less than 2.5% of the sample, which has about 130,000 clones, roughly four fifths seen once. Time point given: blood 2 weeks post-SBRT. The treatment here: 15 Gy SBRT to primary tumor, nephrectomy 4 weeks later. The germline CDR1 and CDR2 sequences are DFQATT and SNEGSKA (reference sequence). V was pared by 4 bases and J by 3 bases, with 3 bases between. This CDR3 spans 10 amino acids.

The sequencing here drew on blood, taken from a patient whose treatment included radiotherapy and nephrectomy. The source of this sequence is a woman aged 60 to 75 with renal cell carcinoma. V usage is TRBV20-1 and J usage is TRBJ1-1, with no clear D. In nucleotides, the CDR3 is TGCAGTGCTATGGACACTGAAGCTTTCTTT. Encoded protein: CSAMDTEAFF.